This is a list of T cell receptor beta chains from one sample in a study of T cell responses to AZD1222 COVID-19 vaccine. Generated by immunoSEQ multiplex PCR, the TCRdb table keeps only in-frame clones and is missing some. The data contain 150,000 to 200,000 clones, 90% of them singletons. Specimen: peripheral blood, collected on day 0 of AZD1222 vaccination. The receptor source for this set is an adult in good health. Each CDR3 is given with its conserved first and last residue. Fields, in order: V gene, J gene, clone size, CDR3 protein. Not all rows give a size; the values are once, few, many and, for expanded clones, a class.

>TRBV6-5|TRBJ1-2|.
CASSYRGTYGGYTF
>TRBV11-2|TRBJ2-5|.
CASSPRAGGLPGTQYF
>TRBV2|TRBJ1-5|.
CASSELDSNQPQHF
>TRBV6-5|TRBJ1-6|.
CASSYRTTLYNSPLHF
>TRBV2|TRBJ1-4|.
CASMYRESEKLFF
>TRBV27|TRBJ2-2|.
CASSYQTGFPGELFF
>TRBV28|TRBJ1-2|once
CASSPRRPNYGYTF
>TRBV6-5|TRBJ1-2|.
CASRSLFSTGYTF
>TRBV6-1|TRBJ1-1|once
CASSAQGFTVTAEAFF
>TRBV3-1/TRBV3-2|TRBJ1-2|.
CASSQGGDNYGYTF
>TRBV29-1|TRBJ2-3|.
CSASRGGLTDTQYF
>TRBV7-9|TRBJ1-5|.
CASSVSQGQGPQHF
>TRBV5-4|TRBJ1-1|.
CASNLDGWTEAFF
>TRBV6-5|TRBJ1-1|.
CASTKRQAMNTEAFF
>TRBV7-2|TRBJ1-2|.
CASSPNNYGYTF
>TRBV29-1|TRBJ2-2|.
CSVETGARTGELFF
>TRBV9|TRBJ1-2|.
CASSVGQTGGYTF
>TRBV27|TRBJ2-1|once
CASRMDYSIGEQFF
>TRBV3-1/TRBV3-2|TRBJ1-5|once
CASSHQYSNQPQHF
>TRBV6-5|TRBJ1-1|.
CASSYWGGATEAFF
>TRBV12-3/TRBV12-4|TRBJ1-1|once
CASSFPENTEAFF
>TRBV6-5|TRBJ2-7|few
CASSYTPTAYEQYF
>TRBV2|TRBJ2-7|.
CASSDQGASYEQYF
>TRBV29-1|TRBJ1-1|once
CSVEPRDRTPEAFF
>TRBV7-2|TRBJ2-5|.
CASSRSGEETQYF
>TRBV5-4|TRBJ2-5|.
CASSLGPGPQETQYF
>TRBV7-3|TRBJ1-6|.
CASSLRQGNSPLHF
>TRBV29-1|TRBJ2-3|.
CSVEGLRTDTQYF
>TRBV2|TRBJ2-7|.
CASRGDRGAIYEQYF
>TRBV5-1|TRBJ1-1|.
CASSLSTANTEAFF
>TRBV18|TRBJ2-5|.
CASSPPGQETQYF
>TRBV5-5|TRBJ1-1|.
CASSLGSRDGGTEAFF
>TRBV27|TRBJ2-1|once
CASSSTVIGEQFF
>TRBV9|TRBJ2-1|.
CASTMTSGEYNEQFF
>TRBV7-9|TRBJ1-1|.
CASSLNRDSTEAFF
>TRBV7-3|TRBJ2-3|once
CASSPPGGGDTQYF
>TRBV4-2|TRBJ2-3|.
CASSPQPGTGDTDTQYF
>TRBV6-6|TRBJ2-7|.
CASSYVGYEQYF
>TRBV4-1|TRBJ1-6|.
CASSQDGYTGSPLHF
>TRBV7-9|TRBJ1-2|.
CASSSRTDYGYTF
>TRBV7-2|TRBJ2-7|.
CASSVRDSSYEQYF
>TRBV5-4|TRBJ2-7|.
CASSLRSGRYEQYF
>TRBV7-2|TRBJ2-5|.
CASSLAETQYF
>TRBV6-5|TRBJ1-1|once
CASRPGQGNSEAFF
>TRBV9|TRBJ2-5|.
CASSALLAGGKETQYF
>TRBV9|TRBJ2-3|once
CASNARGTDTQYF
>TRBV5-1|TRBJ2-7|.
CASRHSGGAHEQYF
>TRBV12-3/TRBV12-4|TRBJ1-2|.
CASGRDHYGYTF
>TRBV29-1|TRBJ1-1|.
CSVEAGGYEAFF